This TCR beta chain was captured in a study of T cell responses to AZD1222 COVID-19 vaccine. The germline V gene encodes CDR1 KGHSH and CDR2 LQKENI. The CDR3 length is 11 residues. V lost 1 base and J 4 bases, leaving 1 base between the germline ends. Assay: immunoSEQ multiplex PCR; the TCRdb copy retains only in-frame clones and omits some. The data hold over 100,000 clones, with 90% observed a single time. The V call is TRBV18, the J call TRBJ2-5; D is uncertain. The TCR was taken from an adult in good health. Source: peripheral blood, taken on day 0 of AZD1222 vaccination. CDR3 loop: CASSPRETQYF. The CDR3, as DNA: TGTGCCAGCTCACCACGAGAGACCCAGTACTTC.